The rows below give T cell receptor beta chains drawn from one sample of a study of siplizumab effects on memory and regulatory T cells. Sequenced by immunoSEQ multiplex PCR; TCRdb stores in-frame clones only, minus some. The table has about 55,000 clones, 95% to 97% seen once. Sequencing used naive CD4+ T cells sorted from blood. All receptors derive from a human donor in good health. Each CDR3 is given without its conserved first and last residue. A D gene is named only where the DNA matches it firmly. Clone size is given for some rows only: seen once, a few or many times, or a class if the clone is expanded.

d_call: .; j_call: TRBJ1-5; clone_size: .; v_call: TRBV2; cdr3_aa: ASKASQWVSNQPQH
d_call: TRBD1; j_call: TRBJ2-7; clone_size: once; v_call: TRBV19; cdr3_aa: ASSLRQGAGEQY
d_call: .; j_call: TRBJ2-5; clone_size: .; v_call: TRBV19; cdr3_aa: ASSMRTPETQY
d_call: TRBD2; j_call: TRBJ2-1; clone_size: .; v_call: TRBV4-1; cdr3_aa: ASSLGLAEYNEQF
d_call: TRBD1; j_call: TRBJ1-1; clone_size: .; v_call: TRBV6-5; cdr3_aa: ASSRGTGDGTF
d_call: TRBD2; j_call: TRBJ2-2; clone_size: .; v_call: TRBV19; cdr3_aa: ASSIVGSGRSPGELF
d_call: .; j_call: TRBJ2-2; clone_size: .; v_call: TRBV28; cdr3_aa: ASSFQRNTGELF
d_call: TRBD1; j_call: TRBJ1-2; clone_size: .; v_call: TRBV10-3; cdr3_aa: AIRADGTGGEGYT
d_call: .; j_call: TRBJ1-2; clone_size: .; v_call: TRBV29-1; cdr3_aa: SVEKGWGGYT
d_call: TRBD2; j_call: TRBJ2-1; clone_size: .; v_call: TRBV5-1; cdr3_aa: ASSFYGTSGYNEQF
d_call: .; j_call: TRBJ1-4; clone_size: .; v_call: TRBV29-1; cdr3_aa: SVLLPLRGEKLF
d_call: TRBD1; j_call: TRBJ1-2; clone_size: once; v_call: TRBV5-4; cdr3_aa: ASSSGQNYGYT
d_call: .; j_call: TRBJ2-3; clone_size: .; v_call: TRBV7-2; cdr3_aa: ASSSRPSSTDTQY
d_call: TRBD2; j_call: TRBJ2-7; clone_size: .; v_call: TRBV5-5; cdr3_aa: ASSLHASGVGNSYEQY
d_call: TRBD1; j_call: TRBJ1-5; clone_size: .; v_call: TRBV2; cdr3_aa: ASSGQGQGQPQH
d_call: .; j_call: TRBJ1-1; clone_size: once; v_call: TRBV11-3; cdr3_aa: ASSPRDGEAF
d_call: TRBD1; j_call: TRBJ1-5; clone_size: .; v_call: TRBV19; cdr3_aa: ASSSPGQGSNQPQH
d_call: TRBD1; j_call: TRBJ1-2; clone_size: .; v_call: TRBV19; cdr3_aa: ASNDPVRQGSAYGYT
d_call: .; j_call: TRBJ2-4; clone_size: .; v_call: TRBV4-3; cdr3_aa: ASSQDRGYGNIQY
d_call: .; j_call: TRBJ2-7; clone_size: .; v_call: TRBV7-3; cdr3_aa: ASSLSPAGRYEQY
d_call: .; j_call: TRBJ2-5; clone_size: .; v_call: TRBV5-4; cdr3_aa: ASSSRDRFWETQY
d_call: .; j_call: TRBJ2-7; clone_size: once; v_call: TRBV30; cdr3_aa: AWSTGKSYEQY
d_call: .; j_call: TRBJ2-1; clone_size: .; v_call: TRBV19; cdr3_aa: ASSKSGLSYNEQF
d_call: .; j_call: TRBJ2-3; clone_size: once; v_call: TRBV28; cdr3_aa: ASSSQNTDTQY
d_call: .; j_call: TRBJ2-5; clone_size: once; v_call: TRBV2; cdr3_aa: ASRSEETQY
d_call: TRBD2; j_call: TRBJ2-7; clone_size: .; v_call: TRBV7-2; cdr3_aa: ASSLVAGVSYEQY
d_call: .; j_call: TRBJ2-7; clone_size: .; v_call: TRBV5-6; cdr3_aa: ASSFFDLAWQY
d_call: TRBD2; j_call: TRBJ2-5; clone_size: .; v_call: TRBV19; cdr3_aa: ASSPGLAGGETQY
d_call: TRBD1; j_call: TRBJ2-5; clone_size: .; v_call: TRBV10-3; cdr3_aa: AIGTGKLEAQY
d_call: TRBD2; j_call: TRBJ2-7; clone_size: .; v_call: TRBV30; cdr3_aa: AWTSGRETYEQY
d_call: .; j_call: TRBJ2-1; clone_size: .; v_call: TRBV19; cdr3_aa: ASSIDGQNYNEQF
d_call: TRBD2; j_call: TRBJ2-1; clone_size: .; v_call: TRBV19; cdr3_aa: ASRRTSENYNEQF
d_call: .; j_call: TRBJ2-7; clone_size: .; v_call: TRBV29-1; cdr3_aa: SVVELHSYEQY
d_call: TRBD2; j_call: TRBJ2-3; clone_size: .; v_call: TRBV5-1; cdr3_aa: ASSFLAGGADTQY
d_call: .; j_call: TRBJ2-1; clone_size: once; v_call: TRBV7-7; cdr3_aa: ASSSIDRYNEQF
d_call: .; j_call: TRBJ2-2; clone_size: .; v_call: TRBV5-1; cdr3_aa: ASSLPVGDVGELF
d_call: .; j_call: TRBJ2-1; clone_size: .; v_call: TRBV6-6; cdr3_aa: ASSYLRGGNEQF
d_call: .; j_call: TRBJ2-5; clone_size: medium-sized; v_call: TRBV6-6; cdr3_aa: ASSISAETQY
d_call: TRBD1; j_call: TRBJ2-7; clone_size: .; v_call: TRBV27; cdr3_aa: ASKLLRDRGYEQY
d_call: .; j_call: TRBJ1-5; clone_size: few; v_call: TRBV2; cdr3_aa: ASKGREQPQH
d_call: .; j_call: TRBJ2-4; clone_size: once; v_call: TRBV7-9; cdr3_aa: ASSTAGTKQNIQY
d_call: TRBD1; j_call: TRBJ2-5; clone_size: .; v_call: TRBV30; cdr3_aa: AWSVRQGETQY
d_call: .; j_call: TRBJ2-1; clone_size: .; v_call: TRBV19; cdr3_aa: ASSMVSAEQF
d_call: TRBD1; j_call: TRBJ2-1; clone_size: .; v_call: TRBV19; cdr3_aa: ASSEGGGLPYNEQF
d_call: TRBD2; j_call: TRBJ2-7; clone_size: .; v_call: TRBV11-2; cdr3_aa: ASRTGRGTSGRSYEQY
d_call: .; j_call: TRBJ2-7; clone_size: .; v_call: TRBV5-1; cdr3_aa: ASSDDTSYEQY
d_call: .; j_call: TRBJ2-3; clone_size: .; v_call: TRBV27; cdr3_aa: ASSTYTDTQY
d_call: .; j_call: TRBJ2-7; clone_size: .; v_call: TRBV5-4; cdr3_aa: ASSYPGYEQY
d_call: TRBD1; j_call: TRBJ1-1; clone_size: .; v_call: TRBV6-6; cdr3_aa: ASSPGGARAF
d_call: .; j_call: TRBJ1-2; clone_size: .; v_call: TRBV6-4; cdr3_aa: ASSDRVLLYGYT
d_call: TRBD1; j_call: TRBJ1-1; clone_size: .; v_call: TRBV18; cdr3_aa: ASSTGTGKLSEAF
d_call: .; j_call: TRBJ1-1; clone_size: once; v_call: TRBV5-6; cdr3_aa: ASSLFWGGTEAF